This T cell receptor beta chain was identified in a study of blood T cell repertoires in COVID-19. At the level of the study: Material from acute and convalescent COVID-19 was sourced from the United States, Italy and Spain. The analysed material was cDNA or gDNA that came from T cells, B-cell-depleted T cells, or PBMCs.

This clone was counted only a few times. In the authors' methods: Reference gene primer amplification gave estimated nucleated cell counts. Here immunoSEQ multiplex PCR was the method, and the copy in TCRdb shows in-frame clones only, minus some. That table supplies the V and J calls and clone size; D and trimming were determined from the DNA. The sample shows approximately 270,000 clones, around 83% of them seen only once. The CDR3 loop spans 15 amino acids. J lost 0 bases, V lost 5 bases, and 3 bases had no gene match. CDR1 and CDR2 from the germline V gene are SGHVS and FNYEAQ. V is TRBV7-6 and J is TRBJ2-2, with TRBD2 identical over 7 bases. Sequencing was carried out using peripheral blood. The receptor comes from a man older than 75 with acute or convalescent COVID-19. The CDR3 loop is CASSLSGTNTGELFF. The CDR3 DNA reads TGTGCCAGCAGCCTAAGCGGGACGAACACCGGGGAGCTGTTTTTT.